This T cell receptor (beta chain) was found in a study of cytomegalovirus exposure and HLA in healthy donors. In the PCR, 60 Vbeta and 13 Jbeta primers were used. Measured with immunoSEQ multiplex PCR; TCRdb has only the in-frame clones, and not every one. The sample has some 160,000 clones, almost 80% seen once. CDR3 size: 15 residues. Germline V gives CDR1 MNHEY, CDR2 SVGAGI. V lost 2 bases to trimming and J lost 2 bases, with 9 bases between them. The sequence came from a male donor in good health and CMV-seronegative. The chain joins TRBV6-5 to TRBJ2-2; D possibly corresponds to TRBD1 (5 bases). Sequencing was done on a sample of PBMCs. Here the CDR3 reads CASSYGQGNTGELFF. The CDR3 region has the DNA TGTGCCAGCAGTTACGGGCAGGGAAACACCGGGGAGCTGTTTTTT.